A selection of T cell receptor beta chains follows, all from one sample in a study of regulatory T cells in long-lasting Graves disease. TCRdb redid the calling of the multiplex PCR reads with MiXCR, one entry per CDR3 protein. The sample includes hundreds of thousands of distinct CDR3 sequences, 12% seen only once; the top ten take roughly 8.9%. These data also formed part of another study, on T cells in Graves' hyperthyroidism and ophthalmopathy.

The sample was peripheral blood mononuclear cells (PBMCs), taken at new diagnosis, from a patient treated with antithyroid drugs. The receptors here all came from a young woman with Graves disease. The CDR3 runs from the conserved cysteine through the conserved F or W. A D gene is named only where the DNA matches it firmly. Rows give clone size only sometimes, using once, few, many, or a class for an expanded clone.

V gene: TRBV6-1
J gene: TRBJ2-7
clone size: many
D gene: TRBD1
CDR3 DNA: TGTGCCAGCAGTCGACAGGGGTCCCACGAGCAGTACTTC
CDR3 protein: CASSRQGSHEQYF

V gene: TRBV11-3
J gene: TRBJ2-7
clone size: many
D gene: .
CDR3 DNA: TGTGCCAGCAGCTCGCCACCGGACAGCAGCTACGAGCAGTACTTC
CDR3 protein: CASSSPPDSSYEQYF

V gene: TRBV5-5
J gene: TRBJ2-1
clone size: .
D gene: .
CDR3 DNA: TGTGCCAGCAGCTTTACTAGACGCTCCTACAATGAGCAGTTCTTC
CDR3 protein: CASSFTRRSYNEQFF

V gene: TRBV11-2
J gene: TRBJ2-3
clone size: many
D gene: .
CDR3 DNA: TGTGCCAGCAGCTTAGGGCAGAACTTTAAAGATACGCAGTATTTT
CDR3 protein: CASSLGQNFKDTQYF

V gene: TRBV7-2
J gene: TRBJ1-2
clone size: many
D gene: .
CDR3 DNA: TGTGCCAGCAGCCCCTACGGGACGGACAACTATGGCTACACCTTC
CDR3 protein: CASSPYGTDNYGYTF

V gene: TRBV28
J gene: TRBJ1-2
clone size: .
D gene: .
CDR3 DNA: TGTGCCAGCAGTCCGTACAGGGAGCTCTATGGCTACACCTTC
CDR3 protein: CASSPYRELYGYTF

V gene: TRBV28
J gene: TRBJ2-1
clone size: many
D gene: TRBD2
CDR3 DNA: TGTGCCAGCAGAACTAGCGGGACAAAACGCAGCTCGTCCTACAATGAGCAGTTCTTC
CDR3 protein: CASRTSGTKRSSSYNEQFF

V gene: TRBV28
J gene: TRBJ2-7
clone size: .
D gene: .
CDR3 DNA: TGTGCCAGCAGCCGAACCGGAAGGAGCGAGCAGTACTTC
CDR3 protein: CASSRTGRSEQYF

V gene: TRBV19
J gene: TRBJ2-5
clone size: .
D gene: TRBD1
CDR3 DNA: TGTGCCAGTAGTATAGATCGGACAGGGGGCGGTTTTCAAGAGACCCAGTACTTC
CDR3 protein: CASSIDRTGGGFQETQYF

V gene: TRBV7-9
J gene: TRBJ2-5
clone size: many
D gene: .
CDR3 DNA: TGTGCCAGCAGCTTAGGTGGGGAGTTGGCAGGCAGGGAGACCCAGTACTTC
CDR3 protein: CASSLGGELAGRETQYF

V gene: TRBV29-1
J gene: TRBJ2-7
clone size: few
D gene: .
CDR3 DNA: TGCAGCGTAGGAACGGATTCCTACGAGCAGTACTTC
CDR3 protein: CSVGTDSYEQYF

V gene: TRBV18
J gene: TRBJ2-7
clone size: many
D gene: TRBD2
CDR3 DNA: TGTGCCAGCTCACCACTCCGGGGGGACTACGAGCAGTACTTC
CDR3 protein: CASSPLRGDYEQYF

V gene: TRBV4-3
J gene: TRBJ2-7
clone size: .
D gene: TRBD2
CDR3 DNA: TGCGCCAGCAGCCAAGATTCGCTAGCGGGAGCCGAGCAGTACTTC
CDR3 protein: CASSQDSLAGAEQYF

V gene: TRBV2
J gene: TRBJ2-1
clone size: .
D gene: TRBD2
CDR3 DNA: TGTGCCAGCAGTGAGGAGGCTAGCGGGAGACCTAATGAGCAGTTCTTC
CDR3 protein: CASSEEASGRPNEQFF

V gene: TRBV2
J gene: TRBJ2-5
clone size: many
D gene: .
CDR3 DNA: TGTGCCAGCAGGTGGGGAAGAGAGACCCAGTACTTC
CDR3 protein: CASRWGRETQYF

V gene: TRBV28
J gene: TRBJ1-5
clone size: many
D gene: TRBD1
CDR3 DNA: TGTGCCAGCAGCACGGACCGAACAGGGGGCGGTTTCAAGCCCCAGCATTTT
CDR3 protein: CASSTDRTGGGFKPQHF

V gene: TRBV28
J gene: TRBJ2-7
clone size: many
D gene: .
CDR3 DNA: TGTGCCAGCAGTCATAGCACAAGGTTCTCGTACTTC
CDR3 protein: CASSHSTRFSYF

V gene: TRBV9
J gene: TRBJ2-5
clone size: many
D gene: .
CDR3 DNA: TGTGCCAGCAGCGTAGCTAGGGAAGAGACCCAGTACTTC
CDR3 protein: CASSVAREETQYF

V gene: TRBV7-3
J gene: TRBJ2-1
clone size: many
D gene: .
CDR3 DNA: TGTGCCAGCAGCTTATCGAGGTCCAATGAGCAGTTCTTC
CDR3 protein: CASSLSRSNEQFF

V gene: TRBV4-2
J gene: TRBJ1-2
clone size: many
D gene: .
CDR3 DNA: TGTGCCAGCAGCCAAGATGTCAGTCATGGCTACACCTTC
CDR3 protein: CASSQDVSHGYTF

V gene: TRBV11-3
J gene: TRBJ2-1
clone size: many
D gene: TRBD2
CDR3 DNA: TGTGCCAGCAGCCTAGGACTAGTAGGGGATGGTGAGCAGTTCTTC
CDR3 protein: CASSLGLVGDGEQFF

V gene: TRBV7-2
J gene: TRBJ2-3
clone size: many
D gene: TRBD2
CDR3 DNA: TGTGCCAGCAGCTTTGCCCCGGGACTAGGAGCAGATACGCAGTATTTT
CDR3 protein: CASSFAPGLGADTQYF

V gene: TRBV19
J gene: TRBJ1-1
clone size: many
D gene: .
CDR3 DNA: TGTGCCAGTAGTCCTTTTCATGAAAACACTGAAGCTTTCTTT
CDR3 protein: CASSPFHENTEAFF

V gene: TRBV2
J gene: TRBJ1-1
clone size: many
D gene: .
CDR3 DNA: TGTGCCATTGTGGAAGGTTTTGAAGCTTTCTTT
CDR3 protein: CAIVEGFEAFF

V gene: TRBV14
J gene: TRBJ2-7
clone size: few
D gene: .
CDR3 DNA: TGTGCCAGCAGCCAAACTCGGGCAGGGGCCCCCTACGAGCAGTACTTC
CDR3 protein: CASSQTRAGAPYEQYF

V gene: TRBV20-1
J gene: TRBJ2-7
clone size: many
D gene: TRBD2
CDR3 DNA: TGCAGTGCTGGACGAGATGAGCTAGCGGGACGCTACGAGCAGTACTTC
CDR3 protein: CSAGRDELAGRYEQYF

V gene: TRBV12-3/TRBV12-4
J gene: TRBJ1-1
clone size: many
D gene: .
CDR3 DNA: TGTGCCAGCAGTCACACTGAAACACCGAACACTGAAGCTTTCTTT
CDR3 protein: CASSHTETPNTEAFF

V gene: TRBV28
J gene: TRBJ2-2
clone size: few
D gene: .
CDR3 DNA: TGTGCCAGCAGTTTAAGAAAACCCGGGGAGCTGTTTTTT
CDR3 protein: CASSLRKPGELFF

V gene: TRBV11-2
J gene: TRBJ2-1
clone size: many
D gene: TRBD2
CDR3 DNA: TGTGCCAGCAGCCCACGGGTTAGCGGGAGCAGCGATGAGCAGTTCTTC
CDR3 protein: CASSPRVSGSSDEQFF

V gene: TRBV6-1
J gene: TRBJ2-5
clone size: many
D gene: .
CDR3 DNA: TGTGCCAGCAAGTCCCGGGGTGTGGAGACCCAGTACTTC
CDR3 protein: CASKSRGVETQYF

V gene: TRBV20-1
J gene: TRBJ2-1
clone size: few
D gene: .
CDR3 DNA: TGCAGTGCTAGAAAGCGGCCACTCTACAATGAGCAGTTCTTC
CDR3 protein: CSARKRPLYNEQFF

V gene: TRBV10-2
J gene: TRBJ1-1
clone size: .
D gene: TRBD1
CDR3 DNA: TGCGCCAGCAGTGACAGGGGGCGCGAAACTGAAGCTTTCTTT
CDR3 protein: CASSDRGRETEAFF

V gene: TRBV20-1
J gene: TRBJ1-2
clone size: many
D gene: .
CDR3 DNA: TGCAGTGCCCTGACAGGAGGCGGCTACACCTTC
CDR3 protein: CSALTGGGYTF

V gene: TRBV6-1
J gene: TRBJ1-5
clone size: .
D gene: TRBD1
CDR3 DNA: TGTGCCAGCAGGGAGACAGGGCTTAGCAATCAGCCCCAGCATTTT
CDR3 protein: CASRETGLSNQPQHF

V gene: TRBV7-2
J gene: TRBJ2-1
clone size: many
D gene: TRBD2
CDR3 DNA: TGTGCCAGCAGGCCGTGGGGGCGGGAGGGAAGAAATGAGCAGTTCTTC
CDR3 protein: CASRPWGREGRNEQFF

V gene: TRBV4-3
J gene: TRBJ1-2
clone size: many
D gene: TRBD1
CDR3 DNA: TGCGCCAGCAGCCAAGTGACAGGGGAGACCTATGGCTACACCTTC
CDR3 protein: CASSQVTGETYGYTF

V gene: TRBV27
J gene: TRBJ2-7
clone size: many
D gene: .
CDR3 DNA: TGTGCCAGCAGTCTAAGGGGGGCAGGCTACGAGCAGTACTTC
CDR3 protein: CASSLRGAGYEQYF

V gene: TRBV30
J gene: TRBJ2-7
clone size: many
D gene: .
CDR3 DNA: TGTGCCTGGACCCCGGGGGAATACGAGCAGTACTTC
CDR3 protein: CAWTPGEYEQYF

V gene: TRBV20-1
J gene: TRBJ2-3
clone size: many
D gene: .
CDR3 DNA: TGCAGTGCTCTCAGCGGGTACACAGATACGCAGTATTTT
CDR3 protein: CSALSGYTDTQYF

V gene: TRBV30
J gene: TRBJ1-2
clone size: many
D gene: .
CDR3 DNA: TGTGCCCAACGGACAGCTCACTATGGCTACACCTTC
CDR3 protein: CAQRTAHYGYTF

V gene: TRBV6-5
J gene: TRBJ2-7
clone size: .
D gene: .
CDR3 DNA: TGTGCCAGCAGTTACTCTAAGGGACGGCACTACGAGCAGTACTTC
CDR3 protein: CASSYSKGRHYEQYF

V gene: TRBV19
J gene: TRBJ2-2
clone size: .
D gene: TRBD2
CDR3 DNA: TGTGCCAGTAGTATAGCCGGGGGGTATTCGAACACCGGGGAGCTGTTTTTT
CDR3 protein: CASSIAGGYSNTGELFF

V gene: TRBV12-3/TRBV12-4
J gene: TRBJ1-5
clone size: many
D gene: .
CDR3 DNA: TGTGCCAGCAGCCAGGGCAGTCAGCCCCAGCATTTT
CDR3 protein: CASSQGSQPQHF